These T cell receptor beta chains were read from a single sample in a study of blood T cell repertoires in COVID-19. Here immunoSEQ multiplex PCR was the method, and the copy in TCRdb shows in-frame clones only, minus some. Of more than 200,000 clones in the sample, about 80% are singletons; the top ten hold about 2.5%. The specimen sequenced was peripheral blood. These receptors were collected from a middle-aged woman with active or convalescent COVID-19. Each CDR3 is given with its conserved first and last residue. The D gene is left open where the match is weak. Not every row has a clone size; where given, it reads once, few, many or a size class.

size: NA; D: NA; V: TRBV6-5; J: TRBJ1-4; DNA: TGTGCCAGCAGACCCGCGGGGGAAAAACTGTTTTTT; CDR3: CASRPAGEKLFF
size: NA; D: TRBD1; V: TRBV7-2; J: TRBJ1-1; DNA: TGTGCCAGCAGCCTCTCGGGACAGTTCGGGACTGAAGCTTTCTTT; CDR3: CASSLSGQFGTEAFF
size: NA; D: NA; V: TRBV5-6; J: TRBJ2-1; DNA: TGTGCCAGCAGCCTGACCAGTTCCCCTCGAGGGGAGCAGTTCTTC; CDR3: CASSLTSSPRGEQFF
size: NA; D: NA; V: TRBV25-1; J: TRBJ2-6; DNA: TGTGCCAGCAGTGATTGGGGGGTAGGCTCTGGGGCCAACGTCCTGACTTTC; CDR3: CASSDWGVGSGANVLTF
size: NA; D: NA; V: TRBV15; J: TRBJ2-1; DNA: TGTGCCACCAGAAGGCGGAGCTCCTACAATGAGCAGTTCTTC; CDR3: CATRRRSSYNEQFF
size: NA; D: NA; V: TRBV6-2/TRBV6-3; J: TRBJ1-1; DNA: TGTGCCAGCAGTTATCGGGGAGGGTCCCGGAGGACTGAAGCTTTCTTT; CDR3: CASSYRGGSRRTEAFF
size: many; D: NA; V: TRBV3-1/TRBV3-2; J: TRBJ1-2; DNA: TGTGCCAGCAGCCGAGGGGCGGGAGCAGACTATGGCTACACCTTC; CDR3: CASSRGAGADYGYTF
size: NA; D: TRBD1; V: TRBV5-6; J: TRBJ1-2; DNA: TGTGCCAGCAGCATGGGACAGGGGCCTGGCTATGGCTACACCTTC; CDR3: CASSMGQGPGYGYTF
size: NA; D: TRBD1; V: TRBV2; J: TRBJ2-3; DNA: TGTGCCAGCAGTTCCATGGACAGGGCCCTACCATATACGCAGTATTTT; CDR3: CASSSMDRALPYTQYF
size: NA; D: TRBD1; V: TRBV9; J: TRBJ1-2; DNA: TGTGCCAGCAGCGTAGAGTCGGGGCGACAGGGGGCGCCCAGTGGCTACACCTTC; CDR3: CASSVESGRQGAPSGYTF
size: NA; D: NA; V: TRBV25-1; J: TRBJ2-4; DNA: TGTGCCAGCAGTGAATTAGACTCCGCCAAAAACATTCAGTACTTC; CDR3: CASSELDSAKNIQYF
size: NA; D: NA; V: TRBV14; J: TRBJ1-1; DNA: TGTGCCAGCAGCCTAGATGGGGGGACGAACACTGAAGCTTTCTTT; CDR3: CASSLDGGTNTEAFF
size: NA; D: NA; V: TRBV7-9; J: TRBJ1-2; DNA: TGTGCCAGCAGCTTACCTGGGTTCGGGGGAACCCCCACCTTC; CDR3: CASSLPGFGGTPTF
size: NA; D: NA; V: TRBV6-5; J: TRBJ2-5; DNA: TGTGCCAGCAGTAACCACAGGGTAGCCCAGTACTTC; CDR3: CASSNHRVAQYF
size: once; D: TRBD1; V: TRBV5-6; J: TRBJ2-1; DNA: TGTGCCAGCAGCTTGGACAGGGGGTCCTACAATGAGCAGTTCTTC; CDR3: CASSLDRGSYNEQFF
size: NA; D: NA; V: TRBV29-1; J: TRBJ2-6; DNA: TGCAGCGTTGAAAGCCAGGTTCCCTACTCTGGGGCCAACGTCCTGACTTTC; CDR3: CSVESQVPYSGANVLTF
size: NA; D: NA; V: TRBV19; J: TRBJ2-2; DNA: TGTGCCAGTAGTAAAGCTAGATCGGTACTCATAGGGGAGCTGTTTTTT; CDR3: CASSKARSVLIGELFF
size: NA; D: NA; V: TRBV7-9; J: TRBJ2-3; DNA: TGTGCCAGCAGCTTAGTGGAGCAGGGAGATACGCAGTATTTT; CDR3: CASSLVEQGDTQYF
size: NA; D: TRBD1; V: TRBV4-3; J: TRBJ2-6; DNA: TGCGCCAGCAGCCAGGGGACAGCTACCTCTGGGGCCAACGTCCTGACTTTC; CDR3: CASSQGTATSGANVLTF
size: NA; D: TRBD2; V: TRBV7-7; J: TRBJ2-5; DNA: TGTGCTAGCAGCTTTAGCGGGCGCCTAGGCGGGACCCAGTACTTC; CDR3: CASSFSGRLGGTQYF
size: NA; D: NA; V: TRBV5-1; J: TRBJ1-2; DNA: TGCGCCAGCAGAACCGGGGACAATCCTAACTATGGCTACACCTTC; CDR3: CASRTGDNPNYGYTF
size: NA; D: NA; V: TRBV6-2/TRBV6-3; J: TRBJ1-2; DNA: TGTGCCAGCAGTTATAGCTCTAACTATGGCTACACCTTC; CDR3: CASSYSSNYGYTF
size: NA; D: NA; V: TRBV6-5; J: TRBJ2-5; DNA: TGTGCCAGCAGTCCACGGGACCGGGAGCGAACCCAGTACTTC; CDR3: CASSPRDRERTQYF
size: NA; D: NA; V: TRBV7-9; J: TRBJ2-2; DNA: TGTGCCAGCAGCTCCACCCAGGGGCAGGTTTCGGGCACCGGGGAGCTGTTTTTT; CDR3: CASSSTQGQVSGTGELFF
size: NA; D: TRBD1; V: TRBV5-4; J: TRBJ2-7; DNA: TGTGCCAGCAGCCGACCCGGGACAGCGGCCGAGCAGTACTTC; CDR3: CASSRPGTAAEQYF
size: once; D: NA; V: TRBV12-5; J: TRBJ2-7; DNA: TGTGCTAGTGGTTTTAACCCTTTTAGTTACGAGCAGTACTTC; CDR3: CASGFNPFSYEQYF
size: NA; D: TRBD1; V: TRBV19; J: TRBJ1-5; DNA: TGTGCCAGTAGTCTCAGGGACAGCCTGCGACCCCAGCATTTT; CDR3: CASSLRDSLRPQHF
size: few; D: NA; V: TRBV9; J: TRBJ2-2; DNA: TGTGCCAGCAGTGCGGGGATGAACACCGGGGAGCTGTTTTTT; CDR3: CASSAGMNTGELFF
size: once; D: NA; V: TRBV6-5; J: TRBJ2-3; DNA: TGTGCCAGTTCCGAGGGACAAGGCACAGATACGCAGTATTTT; CDR3: CASSEGQGTDTQYF
size: NA; D: TRBD1; V: TRBV10-3; J: TRBJ1-1; DNA: TGTGCCATCAGTCCTAGACAGGGAGCAATGAACACTGAAGCTTTCTTT; CDR3: CAISPRQGAMNTEAFF
size: NA; D: TRBD2; V: TRBV18; J: TRBJ2-1; DNA: TGTGCCAGCTTCCCCGATCAAGCGGGACTCCACAATGAGCAGTTCTTC; CDR3: CASFPDQAGLHNEQFF
size: NA; D: NA; V: TRBV7-9; J: TRBJ1-5; DNA: TGTGCCAGCAGCCCCGCCAGGGAGGGACAGCCCCAGCATTTT; CDR3: CASSPAREGQPQHF
size: once; D: TRBD2; V: TRBV11-2; J: TRBJ2-3; DNA: TGTGCCAGCAGCTCTGCGGGGGGCATTGGGGATACGCAGTATTTT; CDR3: CASSSAGGIGDTQYF
size: few; D: TRBD2; V: TRBV6-1; J: TRBJ2-1; DNA: TGTGCCAGCAGTGAAGTAAGGCCGGGACTAGCGGTTGGCTCTAGCTCCTACAATGAGCAGTTCTTC; CDR3: CASSEVRPGLAVGSSSYNEQFF
size: NA; D: TRBD1; V: TRBV6-5; J: TRBJ1-2; DNA: TGTGCCAGCAGTTCGTGGGAGACAGGGAACTATGGCTACACCTTC; CDR3: CASSSWETGNYGYTF
size: NA; D: NA; V: TRBV19; J: TRBJ2-2; DNA: TGTGCCAGTAGTACGTCCAGGGCGGCCGGGGAGCTGTTTTTT; CDR3: CASSTSRAAGELFF
size: NA; D: NA; V: TRBV10-3; J: TRBJ1-1; DNA: TGTGCCATCAGTGAAGACAGGATGAACACTGAAGCTTTCTTT; CDR3: CAISEDRMNTEAFF
size: NA; D: TRBD1; V: TRBV7-3; J: TRBJ2-5; DNA: TGTGCCAGCAGCCCGGGACAGGGGGCAGGGGAGACCCAGTACTTC; CDR3: CASSPGQGAGETQYF
size: few; D: TRBD1; V: TRBV28; J: TRBJ1-5; DNA: TGTGCCAGCAGTTCCCCCCCGACAGGGAATAGCAATCAGCCCCAGCATTTT; CDR3: CASSSPPTGNSNQPQHF